Listed below are T cell receptor beta chains from one sample, sequenced in a study of T cell responses to AZD1222 COVID-19 vaccine. Using immunoSEQ multiplex PCR, the repertoire was profiled, and TCRdb retains in-frame clones only, with some absent. The table includes roughly 190,000 clones, just over 90% detected once. Material: peripheral blood, obtained on day 0 of AZD1222 vaccination. Every receptor here comes from an adult in good health. The CDR3 runs from the conserved cysteine through the conserved F or W. D genes are given only for firm matches. Some rows have no size entry. The others give once, few or many, or a class for an expanded clone.

CDR3aa: CASSNHRDEQYF
CDR3nt: TGTGCCAGCAGTAACCACAGGGACGAGCAGTACTTC
d_gene: NA
len: 12
abundance: once
v_gene: TRBV6-2/TRBV6-3
j_gene: TRBJ2-7

CDR3aa: CASRPTGRTEAFF
CDR3nt: TGTGCCAGCAGACCCACGGGAAGGACTGAAGCTTTCTTT
d_gene: NA
len: 13
abundance: NA
v_gene: TRBV6-5
j_gene: TRBJ1-1

CDR3aa: CASSVGGLAGARMDTQYF
CDR3nt: TGTGCCAGCAGCGTAGGGGGACTAGCGGGGGCCCGGATGGATACGCAGTATTTT
d_gene: TRBD2
len: 18
abundance: once
v_gene: TRBV9
j_gene: TRBJ2-3

CDR3aa: CSASPGGGGYTF
CDR3nt: TGCAGTGCTAGTCCCGGGGGGGGTGGCTACACCTTC
d_gene: NA
len: 12
abundance: NA
v_gene: TRBV20-1
j_gene: TRBJ1-2

CDR3aa: CASGSQIGEAFF
CDR3nt: TGTGCTAGTGGTTCGCAAATCGGTGAAGCTTTCTTT
d_gene: NA
len: 12
abundance: NA
v_gene: TRBV12-5
j_gene: TRBJ1-1

CDR3aa: CASSYRPEAYEQYF
CDR3nt: TGTGCCAGCAGTTACAGACCAGAGGCCTACGAGCAGTACTTC
d_gene: NA
len: 14
abundance: NA
v_gene: TRBV6-6
j_gene: TRBJ2-7

CDR3aa: CASSSGKRGNTEAFF
CDR3nt: TGTGCCAGCAGTTCCGGAAAGAGGGGGAACACTGAAGCTTTCTTT
d_gene: NA
len: 15
abundance: NA
v_gene: TRBV5-4
j_gene: TRBJ1-1

CDR3aa: CASSLGGLGTQYF
CDR3nt: TGTGCCAGCAGTCTAGGGGGCTTGGGGACCCAGTACTTC
d_gene: TRBD1
len: 13
abundance: NA
v_gene: TRBV28
j_gene: TRBJ2-5

CDR3aa: CASSHPRGDIKDEQYF
CDR3nt: TGCGCCAGCAGCCACCCAAGGGGGGACATAAAGGACGAGCAGTACTTC
d_gene: NA
len: 16
abundance: few
v_gene: TRBV4-1
j_gene: TRBJ2-7

CDR3aa: CASSTKCQKMSGLGYEQYF
CDR3nt: TGTGCCAGCAGCACCAAATGCCAGAAAATGTCAGGGTTGGGCTACGAGCAGTACTTC
d_gene: NA
len: 19
abundance: NA
v_gene: TRBV21-1
j_gene: TRBJ2-7

CDR3aa: CASSSRQGQSNQPQHF
CDR3nt: TGTGCCAGCAGCTCCCGACAGGGCCAGAGCAATCAGCCCCAGCATTTT
d_gene: TRBD1
len: 16
abundance: NA
v_gene: TRBV9
j_gene: TRBJ1-5

CDR3aa: CASSEWGISGNTIYF
CDR3nt: TGTGCCAGCAGTGAATGGGGAATCTCTGGAAACACCATATATTTT
d_gene: NA
len: 15
abundance: once
v_gene: TRBV25-1
j_gene: TRBJ1-3

CDR3aa: CASSADRGTYEQYF
CDR3nt: TGTGCCAGCAGCGCCGACAGGGGGACCTACGAGCAGTACTTC
d_gene: TRBD1
len: 14
abundance: NA
v_gene: TRBV7-9
j_gene: TRBJ2-7

CDR3aa: CASSSDPWGRRPMNTEAFF
CDR3nt: TGTGCCAGCAGTAGCGATCCTTGGGGACGGAGACCAATGAACACTGAAGCTTTCTTT
d_gene: NA
len: 19
abundance: once
v_gene: TRBV27
j_gene: TRBJ1-1

CDR3aa: CASSPEGGPYNEQFF
CDR3nt: TGTGCCAGCTCACCAGAGGGAGGGCCCTACAATGAGCAGTTCTTC
d_gene: TRBD2
len: 15
abundance: NA
v_gene: TRBV18
j_gene: TRBJ2-1

CDR3aa: CTRPGQGALLAFF
CDR3nt: TGCACCAGACCGGGACAGGGGGCTTTGTTGGCTTTCTTT
d_gene: NA
len: 13
abundance: NA
v_gene: TRBV1
j_gene: TRBJ1-1

CDR3aa: CATSSWTSGSLETQYF
CDR3nt: TGTGCCACCAGCAGCTGGACTAGCGGGAGCCTGGAGACCCAGTACTTC
d_gene: TRBD2
len: 16
abundance: NA
v_gene: TRBV15
j_gene: TRBJ2-5

CDR3aa: CASSDGGFGNQPQHF
CDR3nt: TGTGCCAGCAGTGACGGGGGTTTCGGCAATCAGCCCCAGCATTTT
d_gene: NA
len: 15
abundance: once
v_gene: TRBV2
j_gene: TRBJ1-5

CDR3aa: CASSLQLGNQPQHF
CDR3nt: TGTGCCAGCAGCTTACAATTAGGCAATCAGCCCCAGCATTTT
d_gene: NA
len: 14
abundance: NA
v_gene: TRBV7-8
j_gene: TRBJ1-5

CDR3aa: CASKGRVSGYGYTF
CDR3nt: TGTGCCAGCAAAGGTAGAGTCTCAGGGTACGGCTACACCTTC
d_gene: NA
len: 14
abundance: NA
v_gene: TRBV6-5
j_gene: TRBJ1-2

CDR3aa: CASSFPNGDSLTYEQYF
CDR3nt: TGTGCCAGCAGTTTTCCTAACGGGGACTCCTTAACCTACGAGCAGTACTTC
d_gene: NA
len: 17
abundance: NA
v_gene: TRBV7-9
j_gene: TRBJ2-7

CDR3aa: CASSPSPLDGYTF
CDR3nt: TGTGCCAGCAGCCCGTCGCCTCTGGATGGCTACACCTTC
d_gene: NA
len: 13
abundance: NA
v_gene: TRBV7-9
j_gene: TRBJ1-2

CDR3aa: CASSSSGIQETQYF
CDR3nt: TGTGCCAGCAGCTCATCCGGGATCCAAGAGACCCAGTACTTC
d_gene: NA
len: 14
abundance: NA
v_gene: TRBV7-3
j_gene: TRBJ2-5

CDR3aa: CASSSRTGINSPLHF
CDR3nt: TGTGCCAGCAGCTCTCGGACAGGCATCAATTCACCCCTCCACTTT
d_gene: TRBD1
len: 15
abundance: once
v_gene: TRBV7-6
j_gene: TRBJ1-6

CDR3aa: CASSLRGEQFF
CDR3nt: TGTGCCAGCTCACTTCGGGGTGAGCAGTTCTTC
d_gene: NA
len: 11
abundance: NA
v_gene: TRBV18
j_gene: TRBJ2-1

CDR3aa: CASSGGSGNTIYF
CDR3nt: TGTGCCAGCAGCGGGGGATCTGGAAACACCATATATTTT
d_gene: NA
len: 13
abundance: NA
v_gene: TRBV2
j_gene: TRBJ1-3

CDR3aa: CASSQELGTGRALSYEQYF
CDR3nt: TGCGCCAGCAGCCAAGAACTAGGGACCGGGAGGGCCCTCTCCTACGAGCAGTACTTC
d_gene: TRBD2
len: 19
abundance: NA
v_gene: TRBV4-1
j_gene: TRBJ2-7

CDR3aa: CASSFLLAGSSTDTQYF
CDR3nt: TGTGCCAGCAGCTTCTTGCTAGCGGGGTCTAGCACAGATACGCAGTATTTT
d_gene: TRBD2
len: 17
abundance: NA
v_gene: TRBV5-5
j_gene: TRBJ2-3

CDR3aa: CATSAPGDGDYEQYF
CDR3nt: TGTGCCACCAGTGCCCCTGGGGACGGAGACTACGAGCAGTACTTC
d_gene: NA
len: 15
abundance: few
v_gene: TRBV24-1
j_gene: TRBJ2-7

CDR3aa: CASSQVAAGVEQYF
CDR3nt: TGTGCCAGCAGCCAAGTTGCAGCGGGAGTGGAGCAGTACTTC
d_gene: TRBD2
len: 14
abundance: NA
v_gene: TRBV3-1/TRBV3-2
j_gene: TRBJ2-7

CDR3aa: CASREFNKEKLFF
CDR3nt: TGTGCCAGCCGGGAGTTTAATAAAGAAAAACTGTTTTTT
d_gene: NA
len: 13
abundance: NA
v_gene: TRBV6-5
j_gene: TRBJ1-4

CDR3aa: CASSLVSMSSRGFNQPQHF
CDR3nt: TGTGCCAGCAGCTTAGTCAGTATGTCCAGTCGGGGGTTCAATCAGCCCCAGCATTTT
d_gene: NA
len: 19
abundance: NA
v_gene: TRBV7-9
j_gene: TRBJ1-5

CDR3aa: CASSFAGLSGNTEAFF
CDR3nt: TGTGCCAGTAGTTTCGCGGGCCTTTCCGGGAACACTGAAGCTTTCTTT
d_gene: NA
len: 16
abundance: NA
v_gene: TRBV19
j_gene: TRBJ1-1

CDR3aa: CASSLVSNEKLFF
CDR3nt: TGTGCCAGCAGCTTGGTCTCTAATGAAAAACTGTTTTTT
d_gene: NA
len: 13
abundance: NA
v_gene: TRBV5-6
j_gene: TRBJ1-4

CDR3aa: CASRKQGRENQPQHF
CDR3nt: TGTGCCAGTAGGAAACAGGGGCGGGAGAATCAGCCCCAGCATTTT
d_gene: TRBD1
len: 15
abundance: NA
v_gene: TRBV19
j_gene: TRBJ1-5

CDR3aa: CASGRDGANYGYTF
CDR3nt: TGTGCCAGTGGACGGGACGGAGCTAACTATGGCTACACCTTC
d_gene: NA
len: 14
abundance: NA
v_gene: TRBV27
j_gene: TRBJ1-2